A single TCR beta chain is shown here with its context. Antigen specificity is unknown. This sample stems from a study of vaccination and CD4 T cells after COVID-19. Sequenced with the Oncomine TCR Beta short-read assay was DNA taken from cultured CD4+ T cells. TCRdb reprocessed the PCR reads with MiXCR, giving one entry per CDR3 protein. The table shows about 16,000 distinct CDR3 sequences, with 44% occurring only once. Treatment denoted: roughly 10-day PBMC culture with coronavirus spike peptide pools or control peptides (ViraFEST assay). Sequences were derived from CD4+ T cells from blood, cultured in vitro, sampled after SARS-CoV-2 vaccination. The clonotype comes from a human donor who had recovered from COVID-19.

The CDR3 DNA reads TGTGCCAGCAGTCGGGGGGGGCCTGGAAACACCATATATTTT. Protein sequence: CASSRGGPGNTIYF. The rearrangement uses TRBV28 and TRBJ1-3; D is possibly TRBD1 (6 bases). Trimming removed 5 bases at V and 2 bases at J, with 10 bases between. The germline CDR1 and CDR2 sequences are MDHEN and SYDVKM. The CDR3 is 14 amino acids. Variable domain in full (rest from reference TRBV28 and TRBJ1-3): DVKVTQSSRYLVKRTGEKVFLECVQDMDHENMFWYRQDPGLGLRLIYFSYDVKMKEKGDIPEGYSVSREKKERFSLILESASTNQTSMYLCASSRGGPGNTIYFGEGSWLTVV.